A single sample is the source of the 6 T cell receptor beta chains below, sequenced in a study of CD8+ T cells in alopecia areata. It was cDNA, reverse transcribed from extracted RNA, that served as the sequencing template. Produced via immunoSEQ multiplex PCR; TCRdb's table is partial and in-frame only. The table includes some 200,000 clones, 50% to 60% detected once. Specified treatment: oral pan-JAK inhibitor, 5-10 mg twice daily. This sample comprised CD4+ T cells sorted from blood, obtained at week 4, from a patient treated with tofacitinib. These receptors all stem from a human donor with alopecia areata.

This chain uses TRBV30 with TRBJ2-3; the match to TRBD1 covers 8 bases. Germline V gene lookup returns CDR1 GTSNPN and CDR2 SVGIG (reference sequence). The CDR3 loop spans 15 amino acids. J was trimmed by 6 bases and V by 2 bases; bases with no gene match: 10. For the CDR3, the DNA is TGTGCCTGGAGTTGGGACAGGCCAACTTTGGATACGCAGTATTTT. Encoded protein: CAWSWDRPTLDTQYF.

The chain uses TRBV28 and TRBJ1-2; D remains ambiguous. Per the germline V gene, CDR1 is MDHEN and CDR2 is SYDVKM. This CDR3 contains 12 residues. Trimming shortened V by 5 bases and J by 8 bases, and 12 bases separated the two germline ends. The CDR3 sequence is CASSPSPPGYTF. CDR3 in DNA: TGTGCCAGCAGTCCTAGTCCCCCCGGCTACACCTTC.

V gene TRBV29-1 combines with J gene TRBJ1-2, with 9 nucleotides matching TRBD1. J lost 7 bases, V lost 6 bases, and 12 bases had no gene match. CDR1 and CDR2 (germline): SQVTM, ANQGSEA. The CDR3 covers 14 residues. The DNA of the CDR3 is TGCAGCGTCCTTCCGGGACAGGGAGTCGGTGGCTACACCTTC. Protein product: CSVLPGQGVGGYTF.

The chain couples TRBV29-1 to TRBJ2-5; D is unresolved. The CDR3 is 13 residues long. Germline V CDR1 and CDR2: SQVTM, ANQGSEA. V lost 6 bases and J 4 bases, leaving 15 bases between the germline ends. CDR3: CSVLWADRETQYF. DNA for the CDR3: TGCAGCGTCCTGTGGGCAGATCGAGAGACCCAGTACTTC.

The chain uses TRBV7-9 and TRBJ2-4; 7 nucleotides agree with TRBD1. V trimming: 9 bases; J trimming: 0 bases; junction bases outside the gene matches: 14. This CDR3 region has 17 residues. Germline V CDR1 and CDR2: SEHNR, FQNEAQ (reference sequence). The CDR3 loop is CASPPSGTALAKNIQYF. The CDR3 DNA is TGTGCCAGTCCCCCCTCCGGGACAGCTCTAGCCAAAAACATTCAGTACTTC. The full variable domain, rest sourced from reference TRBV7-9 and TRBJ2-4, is DTGVSQNPRHKITKRGQNVTFRCDPISEHNRLYWYRQTLGQGPEFLTYFQNEAQLEKSRLLSDRFSAERPKGSFSTLEIQRTEQGDSAMYLCASPPSGTALAKNIQYFGAGTRLSVL.

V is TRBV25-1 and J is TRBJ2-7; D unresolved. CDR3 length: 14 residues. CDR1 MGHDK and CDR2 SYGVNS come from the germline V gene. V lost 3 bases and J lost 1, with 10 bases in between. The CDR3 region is CASSDGGGSYEQYF. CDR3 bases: TGTGCCAGCAGTGATGGCGGCGGATCCTACGAGCAGTACTTC.